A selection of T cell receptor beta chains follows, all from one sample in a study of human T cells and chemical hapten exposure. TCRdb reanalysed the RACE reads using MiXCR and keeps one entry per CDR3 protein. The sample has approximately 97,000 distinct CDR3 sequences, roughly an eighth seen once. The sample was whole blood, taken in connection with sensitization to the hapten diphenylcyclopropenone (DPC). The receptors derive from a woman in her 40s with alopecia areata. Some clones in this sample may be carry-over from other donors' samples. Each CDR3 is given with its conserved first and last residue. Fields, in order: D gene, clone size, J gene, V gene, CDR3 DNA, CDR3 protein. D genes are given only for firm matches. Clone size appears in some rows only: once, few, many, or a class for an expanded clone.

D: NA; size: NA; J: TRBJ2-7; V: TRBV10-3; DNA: TGTGCCATCAGTGAGTCGGCGCGGGTACGCAAGCAGTACTTC; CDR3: CAISESARVRKQYF
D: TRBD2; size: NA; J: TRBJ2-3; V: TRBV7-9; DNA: TGTGCCAGCAGCTCCCCGGGACTAGCGGGAGGGCAGCCAGATACGCAGTATTTT; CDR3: CASSSPGLAGGQPDTQYF
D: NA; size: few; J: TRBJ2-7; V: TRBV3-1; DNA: TGTGCCAGCAGTGGGACCCCACCCGTTTACGAGCAGTACTTC; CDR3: CASSGTPPVYEQYF
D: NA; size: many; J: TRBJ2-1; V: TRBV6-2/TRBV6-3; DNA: TGTGCCAGCAGTTACGGGGGGGCCCCGGGGGACAATGAGCAGTTCTTC; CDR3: CASSYGGAPGDNEQFF
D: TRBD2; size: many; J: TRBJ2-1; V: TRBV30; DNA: TGTGCCTGGAGACGGGAGGCTAGTCCCACAACCTCCTACAATGAGCAGTTCTTC; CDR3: CAWRREASPTTSYNEQFF
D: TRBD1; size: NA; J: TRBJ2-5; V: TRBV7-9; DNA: TGTGCCAGCAGCTCAGGGGGTCGGGAGACCCAGTACTTC; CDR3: CASSSGGRETQYF
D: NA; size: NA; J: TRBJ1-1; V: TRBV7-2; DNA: TGTGCCAGCAGCATAGGTTTACCAAACACTGAAGCTTTCTTT; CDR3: CASSIGLPNTEAFF
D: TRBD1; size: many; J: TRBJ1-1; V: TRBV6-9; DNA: TGTGCCAGCAGAAGGGGACAGGGGAGAAGGAACACTGAAGCTTTCTTT; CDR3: CASRRGQGRRNTEAFF
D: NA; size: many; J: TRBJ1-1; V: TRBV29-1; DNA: TGCAGCGTTGAGGAGGGACCGAACACTGAAGCTTTCTTT; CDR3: CSVEEGPNTEAFF
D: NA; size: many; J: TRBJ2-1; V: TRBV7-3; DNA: TGTGCCAGCAGCTTAATGGCAGGTGAATACAATGAGCAGTTCTTC; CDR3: CASSLMAGEYNEQFF
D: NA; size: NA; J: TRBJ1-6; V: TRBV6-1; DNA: TGTGCCAGCAGTGAAGGTACCGGGGGAAATTCACCCCTCCACTTT; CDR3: CASSEGTGGNSPLHF
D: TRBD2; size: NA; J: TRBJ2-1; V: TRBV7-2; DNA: TGTGCCAGCAGCACCGGGACTAGCGGCGGTGAGCAGTTCTTC; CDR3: CASSTGTSGGEQFF
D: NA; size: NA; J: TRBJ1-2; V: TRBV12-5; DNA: TGTGCTAGTGCACAAGATGGGTTGCGACATGGCTACACCTTC; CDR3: CASAQDGLRHGYTF
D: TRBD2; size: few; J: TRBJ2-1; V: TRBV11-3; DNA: TGTGCCAGCAGCTTAGTCGGCGGGAGGTCCAATGAGCAGTTCTTC; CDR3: CASSLVGGRSNEQFF
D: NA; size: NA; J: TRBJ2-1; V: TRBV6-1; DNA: TGTGCCAGCACGGTTCCCAGCGCTACCTCCTACAATGAGCAGTTCTTC; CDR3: CASTVPSATSYNEQFF
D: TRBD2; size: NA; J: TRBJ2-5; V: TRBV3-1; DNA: TGTGCCAGCAGCCAGGGGGGACTAGCGGGAGCCGGAGAGACCCAGTACTTC; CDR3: CASSQGGLAGAGETQYF
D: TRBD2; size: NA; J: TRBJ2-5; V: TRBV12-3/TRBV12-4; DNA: TGTGCCAGCAGTTTTACCCCATCGACTAGCGGGGGGCAAGAGACCCAGTACTTC; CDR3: CASSFTPSTSGGQETQYF
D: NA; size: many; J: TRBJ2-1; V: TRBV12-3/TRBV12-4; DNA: TGTGCCAGCAGTTTACCGGGAACTAGCACCCATGAGCAGTTCTTC; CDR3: CASSLPGTSTHEQFF
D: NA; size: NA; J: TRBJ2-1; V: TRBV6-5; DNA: TGTGCCAGCAGTTACGACACGAGCTCCTACAATGAGCAGTTCTTC; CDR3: CASSYDTSSYNEQFF
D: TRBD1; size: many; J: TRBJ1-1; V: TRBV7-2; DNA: TGTGCCAGCAGCTTGGGGCAGGGGGCCGCTGAAGCTTTCTTT; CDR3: CASSLGQGAAEAFF
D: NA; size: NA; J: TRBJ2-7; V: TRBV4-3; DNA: TGCGCCAGCAGCCAAGATCACGGCAGGGAGGTATACGAGCAGTACTTC; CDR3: CASSQDHGREVYEQYF
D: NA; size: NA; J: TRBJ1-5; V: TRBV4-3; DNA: TGCGCCAGCAGCCAAGATCGAAGGCAGGGGAGTAATCAGCCCCAGCATTTT; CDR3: CASSQDRRQGSNQPQHF
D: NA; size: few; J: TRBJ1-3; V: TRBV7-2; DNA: TGTGCCAGCAGCCCAACAGGGAGGTGGTTGAACACCATATATTTT; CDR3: CASSPTGRWLNTIYF
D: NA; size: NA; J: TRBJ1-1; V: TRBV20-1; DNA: TGCAGTGCTAGAGATCGAAGGGGGAACTCTGAAGCTTTCTTT; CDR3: CSARDRRGNSEAFF
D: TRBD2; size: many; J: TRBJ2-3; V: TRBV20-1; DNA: TGCAGTGCTAGAGATGTCGGGGGAGGGCACCTTGTATTT; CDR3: CSARDVGGGHLVF
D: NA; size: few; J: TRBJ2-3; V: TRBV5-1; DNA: TGCGCCAGCATCGACCGAGGGCACTCTCGCTCAGATACGCAGTATTTT; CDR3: CASIDRGHSRSDTQYF
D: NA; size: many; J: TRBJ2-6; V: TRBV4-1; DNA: TGCGCCAGCAGCCTTGGGCCGGCCGCCGGGGCCAACGTCCTGACTTTC; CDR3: CASSLGPAAGANVLTF
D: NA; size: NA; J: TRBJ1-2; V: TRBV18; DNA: TGTGCCAGCTCACCACCGATTATGGCAGGGAAACTATTAACCTTC; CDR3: CASSPPIMAGKLLTF
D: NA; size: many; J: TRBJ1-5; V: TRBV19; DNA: TGTGCCAGTAGTATCTACAGTAGCAATCAGCCCCAGCATTTT; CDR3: CASSIYSSNQPQHF
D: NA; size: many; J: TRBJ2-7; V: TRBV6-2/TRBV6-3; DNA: TGTGCCAGCAGTTACAACTGGCGGAGCTACGAGCAGTACTTC; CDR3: CASSYNWRSYEQYF
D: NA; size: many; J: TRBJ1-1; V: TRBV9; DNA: TGTGCCAGCAGCGTCGAGGGTGTGGGTGAAGCTTTCTTT; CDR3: CASSVEGVGEAFF
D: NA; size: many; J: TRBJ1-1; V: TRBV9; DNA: TGTGCCAGCAGCACGGGGGGCGGCACTGAAGCTTTCTTT; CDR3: CASSTGGGTEAFF
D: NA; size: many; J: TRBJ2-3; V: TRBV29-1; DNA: TGCAGCGTAGATTCCTCGAGCACAGATACGCAGTATTTT; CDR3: CSVDSSSTDTQYF
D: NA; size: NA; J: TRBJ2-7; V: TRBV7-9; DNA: TGTGCCAGCAGCTCGGGGGGGACAGTTAGCTCCTACGAGCAGTACTTC; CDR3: CASSSGGTVSSYEQYF
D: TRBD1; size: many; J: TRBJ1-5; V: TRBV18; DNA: TGTGCCAGCTCACCGGGACAGGGGATCAATCAGCCCCAGCATTTT; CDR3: CASSPGQGINQPQHF
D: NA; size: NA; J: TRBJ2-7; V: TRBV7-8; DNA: TGTGCCAGCAGCCCGGAGGGTACTACGAAGCAGTACTTC; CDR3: CASSPEGTTKQYF
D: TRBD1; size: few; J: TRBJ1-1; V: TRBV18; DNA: TGTGCCAGCTCACAGAATTCAGGGGGCCCCACTGAAGCTTTCTTT; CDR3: CASSQNSGGPTEAFF
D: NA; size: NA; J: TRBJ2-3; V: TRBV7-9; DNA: TGTGCCAGCAGCTTAGCAAGACACGGAGTTAACACAGATACGCAGTATTTT; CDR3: CASSLARHGVNTDTQYF
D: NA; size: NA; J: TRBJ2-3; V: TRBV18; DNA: TGTGCCAGCTCAGCCAGAGGGGCAGATACGCAGTATTTT; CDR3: CASSARGADTQYF
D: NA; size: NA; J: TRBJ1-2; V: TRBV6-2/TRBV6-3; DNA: TGTGCCAGCAGTTACTCGGCAGGACACTATGGCTACACCTTC; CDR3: CASSYSAGHYGYTF
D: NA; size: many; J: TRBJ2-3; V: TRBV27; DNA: TGTGCCAGCGTCCCTACCGGTGGCACAGATACGCAGTATTTT; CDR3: CASVPTGGTDTQYF
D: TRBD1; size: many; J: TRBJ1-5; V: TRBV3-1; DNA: TGTGCCAGCAGCCAGGGGACAGGCCCCAGAAATCAGCCCCAGCATTTT; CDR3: CASSQGTGPRNQPQHF
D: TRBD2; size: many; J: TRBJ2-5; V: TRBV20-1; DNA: TGCAGTGCTAGTGCCCTGGGACTAGCGGGGGCCGAGACCCAGTACTTC; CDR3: CSASALGLAGAETQYF
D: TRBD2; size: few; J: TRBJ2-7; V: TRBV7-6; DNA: TGTGCCAGCAGCAGCAGCGGGGGCCCCTACGAGCAGTACTTC; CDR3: CASSSSGGPYEQYF
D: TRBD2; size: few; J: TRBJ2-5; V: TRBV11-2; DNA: TGTGCCAGCAGCCCCTACGCGGGAGCGTTCCAAGAGACCCAGTACTTC; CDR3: CASSPYAGAFQETQYF
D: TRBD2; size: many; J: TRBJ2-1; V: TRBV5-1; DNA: TGCGCCAGCAGCTTGGAACTAGCGGGTGGCAATGAGCAGTTCTTC; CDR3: CASSLELAGGNEQFF
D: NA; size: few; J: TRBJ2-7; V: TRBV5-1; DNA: TGCGCCAGCAACCCATGGGGGGTTGACTACGAGCAGTACTTC; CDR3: CASNPWGVDYEQYF
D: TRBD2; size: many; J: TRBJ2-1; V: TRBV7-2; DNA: TGTGCCAGCAGCTTAGGTAGGACTAGCGGATACAATGAGCAGTTCTTC; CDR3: CASSLGRTSGYNEQFF
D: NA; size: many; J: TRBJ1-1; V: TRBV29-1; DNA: TGCAGCGTTGCACAGGGCGGCACTGAAGCTTTCTTT; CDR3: CSVAQGGTEAFF
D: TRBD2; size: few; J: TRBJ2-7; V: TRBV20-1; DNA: TGCAGTGTCATAGCGGGAGGGCTTACCTACGAGCAGTACTTC; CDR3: CSVIAGGLTYEQYF
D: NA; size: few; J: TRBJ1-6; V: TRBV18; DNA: TGTGCCAGCTCACCAGGGCAGTCCTTCAATTCACCCCTCCACTTT; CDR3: CASSPGQSFNSPLHF
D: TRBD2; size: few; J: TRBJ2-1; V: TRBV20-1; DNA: TGCAGTGCTAGAGCACTAGCGGGGCGGGACAATGAGCAGTTCTTC; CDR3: CSARALAGRDNEQFF
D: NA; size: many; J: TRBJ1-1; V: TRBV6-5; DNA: TGTGCCAGCAACAAAGGGGGCACTGAAGCTTTCTTT; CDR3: CASNKGGTEAFF
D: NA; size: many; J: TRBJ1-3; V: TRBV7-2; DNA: TGTGCCAGCAGCTTAGGGGGCCCAAGCGGGGTTCGAGCCTCTGGAAACACCATATATTTT; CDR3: CASSLGGPSGVRASGNTIYF
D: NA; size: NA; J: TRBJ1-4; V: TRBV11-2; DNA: TGTGCCAGCAGCTTGTCCAGTAGTAATGAAAAACTGTTTTTT; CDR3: CASSLSSSNEKLFF